This TCR beta chain was profiled in a study of OX40 agonist ivuxolimab in advanced cancers. General study results and limits: The antigen specificity of the peripheral T cells (those that were expanded) was not determined.

Note on this clone: Antigen specificity is unknown.

The repertoire was sequenced with immunoSEQ multiplex PCR; TCRdb's copy has only in-frame clones and lacks some. This sample carries 40,000 or so clones, more than 75% of them seen once, and the ten largest clones take roughly a third. The CDR3 loop spans 13 amino acids. The germline V and J ends were trimmed by 6 bases and 7 bases, with 16 bases remaining between them. Germline V gene data show CDR1 as MNHNS and CDR2 as SASEGT. The specimen comprised CD4+ or CD8+ T cells sorted from blood, sampled in a trial of the OX40 agonist ivuxolimab. This chain joins TRBV6-1 and TRBJ2-7; possibly TRBD1 for D (6 bases). This TCR was recovered from an adult with an advanced solid tumor such as melanoma, head and neck, liver or kidney cancer. The CDR3 loop reads CASSADGTLEQYF. CDR3 DNA: TGTGCCAGCAGCGCGGACGGGACATTGGAGCAGTACTTC.